Listed below are T cell receptor beta chains from one sample, sequenced in a study of cytotoxic CD8 clonotypes in ibrutinib-treated CLL. The assay was immunoSEQ multiplex PCR, and TCRdb's table has in-frame clones only and misses some. The table shows roughly 330,000 clones, with 67% occurring only once. The source material was PBMCs, sampled after 36 months of ibrutinib treatment. These receptors were taken from a human donor with chronic lymphocytic leukemia. Both conserved end residues are part of each CDR3. The D gene is left open where the match is weak. Size is stated for part of the rows, as once, few or many counts, or as a class when the clone is expanded.

j_gene	abundance	v_gene	d_gene	CDR3aa	CDR3nt
TRBJ2-7	-	TRBV18	-	CASSPPGNSYEQYF	TGTGCCAGCTCACCACCTGGCAACTCCTACGAGCAGTACTTC
TRBJ1-4	-	TRBV15	TRBD1	CATRKTDRVGEKLFF	TGTGCCACCAGGAAGACAGACAGGGTTGGTGAAAAACTGTTTTTT
TRBJ2-7	few	TRBV19	-	CASSIGAGPNEQYF	TGTGCCAGTAGTATAGGGGCAGGTCCCAACGAGCAGTACTTC
TRBJ2-7	-	TRBV19	TRBD2	CASMPAGGGIYEQYF	TGTGCCAGTATGCCGGCAGGCGGGGGAATCTACGAGCAGTACTTC
TRBJ2-2	few	TRBV15	TRBD1	CATSGGTGVAGELFF	TGTGCCACCAGCGGAGGGACAGGGGTCGCCGGGGAGCTGTTTTTT
TRBJ2-7	-	TRBV12-5	TRBD2	CASGLPPGLAGAYEQYF	TGTGCTAGTGGTTTACCCCCAGGACTAGCGGGAGCTTACGAGCAGTACTTC
TRBJ1-2	-	TRBV20-1	-	CSARDPRRATF	TGCAGTGCTAGAGACCCGCGCAGGGCCACCTTC
TRBJ2-5	-	TRBV27	-	CASSFGRGRGLKETQYF	TGTGCCAGCAGTTTCGGTCGCGGGCGGGGTCTAAAGGAGACCCAGTACTTC
TRBJ1-2	-	TRBV18	-	CASSPITGSNGYTF	TGTGCCAGCTCACCGATCACAGGGAGTAACGGCTACACCTTC
TRBJ2-1	-	TRBV5-1	-	CASSLGHNEQFF	TGCGCCAGCAGCTTGGGTCACAATGAGCAGTTCTTC
TRBJ2-1	-	TRBV6-5	-	CASSLQGSNEQFF	TGTGCCAGCAGTCTCCAGGGCAGCAATGAGCAGTTCTTC
TRBJ1-1	-	TRBV7-2	-	CASRQTGGYAFF	TGTGCCAGCAGACAAACGGGGGGCTATGCTTTCTTT
TRBJ1-1	-	TRBV5-4	TRBD1	CASNRGLGTEAFF	TGTGCCAGTAACAGGGGGCTTGGAACTGAAGCTTTCTTT
TRBJ2-2	-	TRBV19	-	CASSIGQHNTGELFF	TGTGCCAGTAGTATAGGGCAGCACAACACCGGGGAGCTGTTTTTT
TRBJ1-1	-	TRBV28	-	CASSMTVTEAFF	TGTGCCAGCAGTATGACAGTCACTGAAGCTTTCTTT
TRBJ2-1	-	TRBV7-3	-	CASSLLHGTLYNEQFF	TGTGCCAGCAGCCTCCTGCACGGTACCCTTTACAATGAGCAGTTCTTC
TRBJ2-7	-	TRBV7-3	-	CASSFGSGYEQYF	TGTGCCAGCAGCTTTGGTTCGGGCTACGAGCAGTACTTC
TRBJ2-7	-	TRBV5-1	TRBD1	CASSLDVPGQGHSYEQYF	TGCGCCAGCAGCTTGGATGTGCCCGGACAGGGGCACTCCTACGAGCAGTACTTC
TRBJ1-1	few	TRBV5-5	-	CASSRQPPNTEAFF	TGTGCCAGCAGCCGGCAACCCCCTAACACTGAAGCTTTCTTT
TRBJ2-7	-	TRBV11-3	-	CASSRQPAYEQYF	TGTGCCAGCAGCCGACAGCCAGCCTACGAGCAGTACTTC
TRBJ2-7	-	TRBV10-3	-	CAITPGGSSYEQYF	TGTGCCATCACCCCCGGGGGCAGCTCCTACGAGCAGTACTTC
TRBJ2-3	once	TRBV29-1	-	CSAGRGETDTQYF	TGCAGCGCAGGAAGGGGGGAGACAGATACGCAGTATTTT
TRBJ1-3	-	TRBV18	-	CASSPLPGASSGNTIYF	TGTGCCAGCTCACCACTTCCAGGGGCGAGCTCTGGAAACACCATATATTTT
TRBJ2-7	-	TRBV19	-	CASSGRRNSYEQYF	TGTGCCAGTAGTGGGCGGCGCAACTCCTACGAGCAGTACTTC
TRBJ2-2	-	TRBV5-1	TRBD2	CASSRSGVTGELFF	TGCGCCAGCAGCCGGAGCGGGGTTACCGGGGAGCTGTTTTTT
TRBJ2-7	-	TRBV28	TRBD1	CASSLFSWDRGTYEQYF	TGTGCCAGCAGTTTATTTTCTTGGGACAGGGGAACCTACGAGCAGTACTTC
TRBJ1-3	few	TRBV7-9	TRBD1	CASSWDRWDTIYF	TGTGCCAGCAGTTGGGACAGGTGGGACACCATATATTTT
TRBJ2-1	-	TRBV28	-	CASSLGGGGNEQFF	TGTGCCAGCAGTTTAGGTGGAGGGGGCAATGAGCAGTTCTTC
TRBJ1-2	-	TRBV28	-	CASSSRQGFRGYTF	TGTGCCAGCAGTTCCCGGCAGGGGTTTAGAGGCTACACCTTC
TRBJ1-5	-	TRBV6-1	-	CASSEADHLPQHF	TGTGCCAGCAGTGAAGCCGATCACTTGCCCCAGCATTTT
TRBJ2-7	-	TRBV5-1	-	CASNPRGVGYEQYF	TGCGCCAGCAACCCCAGGGGGGTCGGCTACGAGCAGTACTTC
TRBJ2-3	-	TRBV19	-	CASSTTPTADTQYF	TGTGCCAGTAGCACCACTCCCACTGCAGATACGCAGTATTTT
TRBJ2-7	-	TRBV4-1	TRBD2	CASSPMEASGIREQYF	TGCGCCAGCAGCCCGATGGAGGCTAGCGGGATTCGCGAGCAGTACTTC
TRBJ2-5	-	TRBV6-5	-	CASTNPLEGTQYF	TGTGCCAGTACCAACCCACTAGAGGGGACCCAGTACTTC
TRBJ2-7	-	TRBV7-2	TRBD2	CASSLRGLAIPYEQYF	TGTGCCAGCAGCTTAAGGGGACTAGCGATACCCTACGAGCAGTACTTC